A selection of T cell receptor beta chains follows, all from one sample in a study of blood T cell repertoires in COVID-19. Profiled with immunoSEQ multiplex PCR; TCRdb holds only in-frame clones, not every one. The table shows just under 350,000 clones, with around 88% occurring only once. What was sequenced was peripheral blood. These receptors originate from a man aged 30 to 39 with active or convalescent COVID-19. Both conserved end residues are part of each CDR3. D genes are given only for firm matches. Clone size appears in some rows only: once, few, many, or a class for an expanded clone.

j_call | clone_size | v_call | d_call | cdr3_aa | cdr3_nt
TRBJ2-3 | . | TRBV13 | TRBD2 | CASSSGGLGGKYTQYF | TGTGCCAGCAGTTCGGGAGGGCTGGGAGGAAAGTATACGCAGTATTTT
TRBJ2-2 | . | TRBV7-6 | TRBD2 | CASSLEGGRSGELFF | TGTGCCAGCAGCTTAGAGGGCGGGAGATCCGGGGAGCTGTTTTTT
TRBJ1-2 | . | TRBV30 | TRBD1 | CARGQGALNGYTF | TGTGCCCGGGGACAGGGGGCCCTCAATGGCTACACCTTC
TRBJ2-1 | . | TRBV7-9 | TRBD2 | CASSPRGGRAFNEQFF | TGTGCCAGCAGCCCCCGGGGAGGGAGGGCTTTTAATGAGCAGTTCTTC
TRBJ2-3 | once | TRBV30 | TRBD2 | CAWIRSSGGTYF | TGTGCCTGGATAAGGTCGAGCGGGGGGACGTATTTT
TRBJ1-4 | . | TRBV27 | . | CASSFRPAGNEKLFF | TGTGCCAGCAGCTTCAGACCCGCGGGGAATGAAAAACTGTTTTTT
TRBJ1-1 | once | TRBV6-5 | . | CASSKGGTEAFF | TGTGCCAGCAGTAAGGGGGGGACTGAAGCTTTCTTT
TRBJ2-3 | . | TRBV30 | TRBD2 | CAWSRGLAGGTDTQYF | TGTGCCTGGAGCCGGGGACTAGCGGGGGGCACAGATACGCAGTATTTT
TRBJ2-7 | . | TRBV9 | TRBD1 | CASSPDRGSHEQYF | TGTGCCAGCAGCCCGGACAGGGGAAGCCACGAGCAGTACTTC
TRBJ2-3 | . | TRBV7-2 | TRBD2 | CASRKVAGGTDTQYF | TGTGCCAGCAGAAAGGTAGCGGGGGGCACAGATACGCAGTATTTT
TRBJ2-1 | . | TRBV30 | TRBD2 | CAWSAAGVLNEQFF | TGTGCCTGGAGTGCAGCGGGAGTTCTCAATGAGCAGTTCTTC
TRBJ1-1 | . | TRBV9 | . | CASSVFFRNTEAFF | TGTGCCAGCAGCGTTTTTTTCAGGAACACTGAAGCTTTCTTT
TRBJ2-1 | . | TRBV5-1 | TRBD2 | CASSFGGLAEYNEQFF | TGCGCCAGCAGCTTTGGGGGACTAGCGGAATACAATGAGCAGTTCTTC
TRBJ1-2 | . | TRBV19 | TRBD1 | CASHLDRGQGYTF | TGTGCCAGCCACCTCGACAGGGGGCAAGGCTACACCTTC
TRBJ2-1 | . | TRBV9 | TRBD2 | CASSPDGTSGRYNEQFF | TGTGCCAGCAGCCCCGACGGGACTAGCGGTCGATACAATGAGCAGTTCTTC
TRBJ1-5 | . | TRBV9 | . | CASSVGEGQPQHF | TGTGCCAGCAGCGTAGGGGAGGGCCAGCCCCAGCATTTT
TRBJ2-7 | . | TRBV28 | TRBD1 | CASSWTGSYEQYF | TGTGCCAGCAGCTGGACAGGGAGCTACGAGCAGTACTTC
TRBJ2-2 | . | TRBV27 | TRBD1 | CASSWTGNTGELFF | TGTGCCAGCAGTTGGACAGGGAACACCGGGGAGCTGTTTTTT
TRBJ2-5 | . | TRBV9 | . | CASSVAEEETQYF | TGTGCCAGCAGCGTAGCGGAGGAAGAGACCCAGTACTTC
TRBJ1-6 | . | TRBV21-1 | . | CASSKGTGDNSPLHF | TGTGCCAGCAGCAAAGGGACAGGGGATAATTCACCCCTCCACTTT
TRBJ2-1 | . | TRBV9 | . | CASGESSYNEQFF | TGTGCCAGCGGGGAGAGCTCCTACAATGAGCAGTTCTTC